This T cell receptor (beta chain) was obtained from a study of blood T cell repertoires in COVID-19. About this clone itself: A junction end diverges from the germline sequence, so it may reflect a read error.

Profiled with immunoSEQ multiplex PCR; TCRdb holds only in-frame clones, not every one. In the table there are roughly 60,000 clones, 88% of which are singletons. This CDR3 has 15 residues. Germline CDR1 SSHAT, CDR2 FNYEAQ (reference sequence). The material sequenced was peripheral blood. This receptor was identified in a man in his 60s with active COVID-19. V and J are TRBV7-7 and TRBJ2-7, with TRBD1 matching over 12 bases. The CDR3 loop is CASSAGQGAGYEQYF. As DNA, the CDR3 is TGTGCTAGCAGCGCGGGACAGGGGGCGGGTTACGAGCAGTACTTC.